Below are 23 T cell receptor beta chains sequenced from a single sample in a study of control samples from healthy donors and cancer patients. Sequenced by immunoSEQ multiplex PCR; TCRdb stores in-frame clones only, minus some. The sample has over 150,000 clones; 95% to 96% are singletons. The sample was blood. The receptors here all came from a woman younger than 45 in good health.

J is TRBJ1-2 and V is TRBV20-1; D is perhaps TRBD1 (6 bases). CDR1 DFQATT and CDR2 SNEGSKA come from the germline V gene (reference sequence). V was pared by 3 bases and J by 5 bases, with 13 bases between. This CDR3 region has 13 residues. The DNA of the CDR3 is TGCAGTGCTAGTGTTTCACAGGGTTATGGCTACACCTTC. Protein sequence: CSASVSQGYGYTF.

The V gene is TRBV28, the J gene TRBJ1-6; 8 bases are shared with TRBD1. The CDR3 has 15 amino acids. V was pared by 5 bases and J by 9 bases, with 9 bases of the junction left unmatched. Germline assignment: CDR1 MDHEN and CDR2 SYDVKM. The CDR3 protein is CASSMSGQGSSPLHF. DNA for the CDR3: TGTGCCAGCAGTATGTCAGGACAGGGTAGTTCACCCCTCCACTTT.

J is TRBJ1-6 and V is TRBV27; D call uncertain. Germline CDR1 and CDR2: MNHEY and SMNVEV (reference sequence). The CDR3 has 14 residues. V gave up 8 bases and J gave up 4 bases, with 12 bases separating them. The CDR3 loop reads CASREAPYNSPLHF. The DNA of the CDR3 is TGTGCCAGCCGGGAGGCCCCATATAATTCACCCCTCCACTTT.

V gene TRBV18 combines with J gene TRBJ1-1; possibly TRBD1 for D (6 bases). The CDR3 is made up of 14 amino acids. Germline-derived CDR1 and CDR2 are KGHSH and LQKENI. With 0 bases removed from V and 3 bases from J, the gap between germline ends came to 8 bases. The CDR3 sequence is CASSPPWTDTEAFF. The CDR3, as DNA: TGTGCCAGCTCACCACCGTGGACAGACACTGAAGCTTTCTTT.

This rearrangement joins TRBV6-1 to TRBJ2-1, with D unclear. CDR1 and CDR2 (germline): MNHNS, SASEGT. Trimming shortened V by 5 bases and J by 6 bases, and 5 bases separated the two germline ends. CDR3 length: 11 residues. CDR3 coding DNA: TGTGCCAGCAGTCCATTCAATGAGCAGTTCTTC. Protein product: CASSPFNEQFF.

V is TRBV24-1 and J is TRBJ2-1; 7 nucleotides match TRBD1. This CDR3 is built from 18 residues. Germline V gives CDR1 KGHDR, CDR2 SFDVKD. Trimming cost V 0 bases and J 2 bases; bases outside gene matches: 9. In nucleotides, the CDR3 is TGTGCCACCAGTGATTTGGGTCTCGGGGACAGACCCTACAATGAGCAGTTCTTC. This sequence encodes CATSDLGLGDRPYNEQFF.

The CDR3 nucleotides read TGCGCCAGCAGCCAAGCACCCAGGCCGAACACTGAAGCTTTCTTT. It codes for CASSQAPRPNTEAFF. V and J are TRBV4-1 and TRBJ1-1; D gene unclear. This CDR3 contains 15 residues. V was clipped by 1 base and J by 1 base, with 10 bases between them. The V gene's germline CDR1 is MGHRA and CDR2 YSYEKL.

For this clone: At one of its ends the junction is not consistent with the germline gene, which may arise from a read error. The chain has TRBV6-5 and TRBJ1-2; no definite D call. CDR3 length: 10 amino acids. Looked up from germline, CDR1 is MNHEY and CDR2 is SVGAGI. The CDR3 is CASRYYGYTF. CDR3 nucleotide sequence: TGTGCCAGCAGATACTATGGCTACACCTTC.

The CDR3 sequence: CASSLVHGTGAFF. In DNA, the CDR3 is TGTGCCAGCAGTTTAGTTCACGGGACAGGGGCTTTCTTT. The rearrangement joins TRBV12-3 or TRBV12-4 to TRBJ1-1; 9 nucleotides align to TRBD1. V lost 1 base and J lost 11; bases outside the gene matches: 5. The CDR3 spans 13 residues.

The gene calls are TRBV9 and TRBJ2-3; possible D gene TRBD2, 5 bases. Germline CDR1 and CDR2: SGDLS and YYNGEE. Between the trimmed V and J ends, which lost 0 bases and 0 bases, there was a span of 11 bases. The CDR3 contains 16 residues. The CDR3 reads CASSVGVRTSTDTQYF. CDR3 coding DNA: TGTGCCAGCAGCGTAGGGGTTCGGACTAGCACAGATACGCAGTATTTT.

The J gene is TRBJ2-3, the V gene TRBV6-5, with 9 bases aligning to TRBD1. The germline CDR1 and CDR2 sequences are MNHEY and SVGAGI. The CDR3 covers 14 residues. The V segment lost 5 bases and the J segment 6 bases; nucleotides outside the gene matches: 6. The CDR3 spells CASSRDRVRDTQYF. The CDR3 nucleotides read TGTGCCAGCAGTAGGGACAGGGTGAGGGATACGCAGTATTTT.

V is TRBV9 and J is TRBJ2-7; 7 bases align to TRBD1. V gave up 2 bases and J gave up 3 bases; unmatched junction bases: 8. The CDR3 has 15 residues. Germline V gene lookup returns CDR1 SGDLS and CDR2 YYNGEE. CDR3 in DNA: TGTGCCAGCAGCGTCAACCCGGGACAGCACTACGAGCAGTACTTC. It specifies CASSVNPGQHYEQYF.

This chain uses TRBV24-1 with TRBJ1-2; TRBD1 is a possible D gene (6 bases). This CDR3 has 13 residues. From germline, CDR1 is KGHDR and CDR2 SFDVKD. With 6 bases removed from V and 4 bases from J, the gap between germline ends came to 11 bases. Written as DNA, the CDR3 is TGTGCCACCAGTCTACAGGGCTTCTATGGCTACACCTTC. Translated, it gives CATSLQGFYGYTF.

The CDR3 nucleotides read TGCGCCAGCAGCCAAGCCCCACAGGGAAACAAAGCTAACTATGGCTACACCTTC. It translates to CASSQAPQGNKANYGYTF. V usage is TRBV4-1 and J usage is TRBJ1-2, with D perhaps TRBD1 (6 bases). The germline V gene encodes CDR1 MGHRA and CDR2 YSYEKL. The CDR3 loop spans 18 amino acids. The V end was cut by 1 base, the J end by 0 bases, with 18 bases between.

V and J are TRBV5-5 and TRBJ1-1; D is undetermined. The CDR3 totals 14 residues. V was shortened by 0 bases and J by 0 bases, with 6 bases between the two germline ends. The germline gives CDR1 SGHKS, CDR2 YYEKEE (reference sequence). CDR3 region: CASSLGTVNTEAFF. The CDR3 DNA reads TGTGCCAGCAGCTTGGGGACTGTGAACACTGAAGCTTTCTTT.

The V call is TRBV11-2, the J call TRBJ2-5; 8 nucleotides align to TRBD2. Germline V CDR1 and CDR2: SGHAT, FQNNGV. The V and J ends lost 0 bases and 1 base, in that order; junction bases with no gene match: 10. The CDR3 consists of 18 residues. The CDR3 sequence: CASSLEMSGGLFQETQYF. Written as DNA, the CDR3 is TGTGCCAGCAGCTTAGAGATGTCGGGAGGGCTTTTCCAAGAGACCCAGTACTTC.

This chain links TRBV6-4 with TRBJ1-2; D unresolved. Trimming pared 4 bases from V and 1 base from J, leaving 13 bases between. This CDR3 is built from 15 residues. CDR1 and CDR2 (germline): MRHNA, SNTAGT. DNA of the CDR3: TGTGCCAGCAGTGCCTCAACAAAAGGTAACTATGGCTACACCTTC. This codes for CASSASTKGNYGYTF.

The chain carries TRBV7-9 and TRBJ2-3; D is undetermined. CDR3 size: 14 residues. The ends were cut back, 6 bases at V and 10 bases at J, with 20 bases in the middle. Germline-derived CDR1 and CDR2 are SEHNR and FQNEAQ (reference sequence). The CDR3 DNA reads as TGTGCCAGCAGTCCACGGAATAGTGAGATGTCGCAGTATTTT. Protein product: CASSPRNSEMSQYF. Based on the CDR3 plus reference TRBV7-9 and TRBJ2-3, the full variable domain is DTGVSQNPRHKITKRGQNVTFRCDPISEHNRLYWYRQTLGQGPEFLTYFQNEAQLEKSRLLSDRFSAERPKGSFSTLEIQRTEQGDSAMYLCASSPRNSEMSQYFGPGTRLTVL.

The chain employs TRBV7-2 and TRBJ2-1; 8 bases fit TRBD2. The CDR3 runs 15 residues. V was pared by 5 bases and J by 6 bases, with 9 bases of the junction left unmatched. Germline V gene data show CDR1 as SGHTA and CDR2 as FQGNSA. The CDR3 bases are TGTGCCAGCAGCCCCACCGGGACTAGACGCAATGAGCAGTTCTTC. Amino acid sequence: CASSPTGTRRNEQFF.

This clone was observed a few times. The rearrangement links TRBV6-4 to TRBJ1-1, with no clear D. Trimming took off 2 bases at V and 1 base at J, with 5 bases between the two ends. The germline CDR1 and CDR2 sequences are MRHNA and SNTAGT. The CDR3 is made up of 13 amino acids. In DNA form, the CDR3 reads TGTGCCAGCAGTGACAGGGCGAACACTGAAGCTTTCTTT. Encoded protein: CASSDRANTEAFF.

V gene TRBV6-5 combines with J gene TRBJ1-2; D gene uncertain. The CDR3 loop spans 13 amino acids. Trimming stripped 2 bases from V and 4 bases from J, with 8 bases between. CDR1 is MNHEY and CDR2 is SVGAGI in the germline V gene. The CDR3 protein is CASSYAAGYGYTF. CDR3 nucleotides: TGTGCCAGCAGTTACGCAGCCGGCTATGGCTACACCTTC.

The chain has TRBV6-5 and TRBJ2-6; 9 nucleotides agree with TRBD1. CDR1 is MNHEY and CDR2 is SVGAGI in the germline V gene. This CDR3 has 15 amino acids. Losses at the gene ends were 8 bases for V and 2 bases for J; bases not matched to a gene: 4. This CDR3 is CASQGDRAGANVLTF. The CDR3 nucleotides read TGTGCCAGCCAAGGGGACAGGGCTGGGGCCAACGTCCTGACTTTC.

V and J are TRBV5-6 and TRBJ2-3; weak D call: TRBD1 (6 bases). CDR1 and CDR2 (germline): SGHDT, YYEEEE. The CDR3 covers 16 residues. Trimming shortened V by 4 bases and J by 2 bases, and 17 bases separated the two germline ends. CDR3 in amino acids: CASSGGHNFYTDTQYF. The CDR3 nucleotides are TGTGCCAGCAGCGGGGGACACAATTTCTACACAGATACGCAGTATTTT.